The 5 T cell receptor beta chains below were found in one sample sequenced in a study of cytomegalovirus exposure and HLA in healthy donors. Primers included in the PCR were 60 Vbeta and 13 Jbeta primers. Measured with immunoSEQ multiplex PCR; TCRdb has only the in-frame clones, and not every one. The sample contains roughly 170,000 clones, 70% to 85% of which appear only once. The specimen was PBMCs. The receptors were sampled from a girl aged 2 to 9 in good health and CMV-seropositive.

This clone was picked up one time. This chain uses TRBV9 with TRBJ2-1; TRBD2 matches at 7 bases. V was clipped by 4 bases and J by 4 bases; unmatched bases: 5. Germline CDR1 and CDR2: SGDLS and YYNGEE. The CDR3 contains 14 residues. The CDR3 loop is CASSWGGEYNEQFF. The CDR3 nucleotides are TGTGCCAGCAGCTGGGGGGGGGAGTACAATGAGCAGTTCTTC. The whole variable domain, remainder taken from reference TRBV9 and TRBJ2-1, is DSGVTQTPKHLITATGQRVTLRCSPRSGDLSVYWYQQSLDQGLQFLIQYYNGEERAKGNILERFSAQQFPDLHSELNLSSLELGDSALYFCASSWGGEYNEQFFGPGTRLTVL.

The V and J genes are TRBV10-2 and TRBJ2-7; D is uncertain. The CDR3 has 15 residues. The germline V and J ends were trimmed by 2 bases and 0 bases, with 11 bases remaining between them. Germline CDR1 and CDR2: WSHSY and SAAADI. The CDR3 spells CASSELRSSSYEQYF. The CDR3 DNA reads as TGCGCCAGCAGTGAGCTCCGATCCAGCTCCTACGAGCAGTACTTC.

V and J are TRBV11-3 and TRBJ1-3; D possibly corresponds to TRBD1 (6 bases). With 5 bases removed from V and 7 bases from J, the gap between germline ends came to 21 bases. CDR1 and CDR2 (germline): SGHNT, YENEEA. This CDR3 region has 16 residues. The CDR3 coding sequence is TGTGCCAGCAGCCCACAGGGAGGGGGGCTGCGTAACACCATATATTTT. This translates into CASSPQGGGLRNTIYF.

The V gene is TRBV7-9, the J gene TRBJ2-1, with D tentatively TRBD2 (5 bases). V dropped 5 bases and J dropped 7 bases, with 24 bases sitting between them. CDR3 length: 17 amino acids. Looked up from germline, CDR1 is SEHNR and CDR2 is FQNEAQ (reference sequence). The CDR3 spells CASSAPMERPLGNEQFF. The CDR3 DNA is TGTGCCAGCAGCGCGCCTATGGAGCGGCCCCTTGGTAATGAGCAGTTCTTC.

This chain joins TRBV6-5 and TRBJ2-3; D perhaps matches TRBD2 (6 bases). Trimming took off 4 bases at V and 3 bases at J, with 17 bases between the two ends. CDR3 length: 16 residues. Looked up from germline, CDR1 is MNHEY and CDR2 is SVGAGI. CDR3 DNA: TGTGCCAGCAGTTCCCGAGAGGGAGGATCAACAGATACGCAGTATTTT. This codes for CASSSREGGSTDTQYF.